The TCR beta chain described here comes from a study of regulatory T cells in long-lasting Graves disease. The time point: newly diagnosed GD, antithyroid drugs for less than 3 months. RNA from PBMCs was the source of the TCR library. Each patient gave approximately 8.1 milliliters of EDTA-anticoagulated peripheral blood. Assembly of TCR beta libraries relied on iRepertoire HTBI primers together with Arm-PCR of CDR3 regions. TCRdb re-derived calls from the multiplex PCR reads in MiXCR, one entry per CDR3 protein. The table has a few hundred thousand distinct CDR3 sequences, under 20% seen once; the top ten hold just over 20%. This clonotype was picked up many times. The CDR3 loop spans 14 amino acids. With 4 bases removed from V and 0 bases from J, the gap between germline ends came to 9 bases. Per the germline V gene, CDR1 is KGHSH and CDR2 is LQKENI. These data also formed part of another study, on T cells in Graves' hyperthyroidism and ophthalmopathy. That work adds: With the HTBI primer set, the TCR CDR3 went through a first round of RT-PCR.

The chain couples TRBV18 to TRBJ2-5; unclear D gene. Material: peripheral blood mononuclear cells (PBMCs), obtained at new diagnosis, from a patient treated with antithyroid drugs. The receptor's source is a woman between 18 and 29 years old with Graves disease. The CDR3 here is CASSQGLYQETQYF. CDR3 DNA: TGTGCCAGCTCACAGGGCCTGTACCAAGAGACCCAGTACTTC.